Presented here are 3 T cell receptor beta chains from one specimen sequenced in a study of monozygotic twins with inflammatory bowel disease. With the 5' RACE reads reprocessed, TCRdb shows one record per CDR3 protein and no DNA. Its listing shows over 350,000 distinct CDR3 sequences. The sequenced sample was blood. Receptor source: a human donor with ulcerative colitis or Crohn's disease, or a healthy co-twin of an affected twin (not recorded which).

V and J are TRBV2 and TRBJ2-2; the TRBD2 assignment by TCRdb is unverifiable without DNA. Germline V lookup: CDR1 SNHLY, CDR2 FYNNEI. CDR3 size: 16 residues. The CDR3: CASSVGGRLGPGELFF. Looking up the rest from reference TRBV2 and TRBJ2-2 gives the full variable domain: EPEVTQTPSHQVTQMGQEVILRCVPISNHLYFYWYRQILGQKVEFLVSFYNNEISEKSEIFDDQFSVERPDGSNFTLKIRSTKLEDSAMYFCASSVGGRLGPGELFFGEGSRLTVL.

V gene TRBV5-1 combines with J gene TRBJ2-1; TCRdb designates TRBD1, a call that cannot be tested without DNA. Germline assignment: CDR1 SGHRS and CDR2 YFSETQ. The length of the CDR3 is 15 residues. CDR3 in amino acids: CASSLEQGAVDEQFF. The full variable domain, with the rest looked up from reference TRBV5-1 and TRBJ2-1, is KAGVTQTPRYLIKTRGQQVTLSCSPISGHRSVSWYQQTPGQGLQFLFEYFSETQRNKGNFPGRFSGRQFSNSRSEMNVSTLELGDSALYLCASSLEQGAVDEQFFGPGTRLTVL.

The CDR3: CASSPRLTDTQYF. The chain links TRBV27 to TRBJ2-3. Germline CDR1 is MNHEY and CDR2 is SMNVEV (reference sequence). CDR3 length equals 13 residues.